This TCR beta chain was captured in a study of blood T cells in healthy people across ages. Regarding the study as a whole: There was no known CMV status for donors, so expanded clonotype changes were possibly confounded.

Next came a second PCR, run for about 6 to 11 cycles, which used a sample-barcoded 5' primer along with a J-beta primer mix. With 12 random nucleotides, a template-switch adaptor tagged each individual cDNA molecule. In TCRdb, the 5' RACE reads were re-called with MiXCR into one record per CDR3 protein. The data show around 1.5 million distinct CDR3 sequences, with approximately 40% seen just once and 7% to 9.5% held by the top ten. The CDR3 contains 19 residues. Extraction yielded at least 5.5 micrograms of total RNA per sample. Worth noting for this clonotype: Its target is not known.

Sequencing used blood. The chain joins TRBV12-3 or TRBV12-4 to TRBJ1-1, with 11 bases that match TRBD1. The receptor's source is a woman aged 18 to 35 in good health. CDR3 sequence: CANGAGQGDWAGMNTEAFF. The CDR3 DNA reads TGTGCAAACGGTGCGGGACAGGGGGATTGGGCGGGCATGAACACTGAAGCTTTCTTT.